This TCR beta chain derives from a study of T cells in Graves' hyperthyroidism and ophthalmopathy. Findings and caveats of the study: The blood repertoire included most of the expanded thyroid clonotypes above 0.001.

V was clipped by 5 bases and J by 6 bases, with 10 bases between them. This CDR3 region has 12 residues. The germline V gene encodes CDR1 SGHTA and CDR2 FQGNSA. Diagnostic decisions used clinical symptoms, serum thyroxine and TRAb, thyroid ultrasound and orbital computed tomography. TCR beta CDR3 region amplification was performed from RNA transcripts. Using the HTBI primer set, a first-round RT-PCR was run on the TCR CDR3. TCRdb analysed the multiplex PCR reads with MiXCR anew, one entry per CDR3 protein. This sample has 340,000 or so distinct CDR3 sequences, with roughly a fifth found just once. In its sample, this clonotype was seen many times. Antigen unknown.

The TCR originated in a woman between 50 and 59 years old with Graves' hyperthyroidism. Sequenced material: blood. J is TRBJ1-1 and V is TRBV7-2, with no clear D. As DNA, the CDR3 is TGTGCCAGCAGCCTCCCGGGCTCTGAAGCTTTCTTT. Protein product: CASSLPGSEAFF.